These 30 T cell receptor beta chains came from one sample sequenced in a study of blood T cell repertoires in COVID-19. Repertoires were generated with immunoSEQ multiplex PCR, while TCRdb's copy carries only in-frame clones and drops some. The table has around 470,000 clones, roughly nine tenths seen once. Source material: peripheral blood. The receptors come from a man aged 18 to 35 with COVID-19, enrolled during active disease.

The J gene is TRBJ2-1, the V gene TRBV5-1; no clear D. The CDR3 covers 12 residues. Germline V CDR1 and CDR2: SGHRS, YFSETQ. Trimming removed 4 bases from V and 6 bases from J, with 8 bases in between. The CDR3 here is CASSTQANEQFF. The CDR3 DNA sequence: TGCGCCAGCAGCACCCAGGCCAATGAGCAGTTCTTC.

V usage is TRBV3-1 (or the pseudogene TRBV3-2) and J usage is TRBJ2-2; perhaps TRBD1 as D (6 bases). Trimming took 4 bases from V and 6 from J, leaving 9 bases between them. CDR3 length: 13 amino acids. Germline assignment: CDR1 LGHDT and CDR2 YNNKEL (reference sequence). This CDR3 is CASSRAGAGELFF. CDR3 sequence (DNA): TGTGCCAGCAGCCGCGCAGGGGCCGGGGAGCTGTTTTTT.

This chain uses TRBV3-1 (or the pseudogene TRBV3-2) with TRBJ2-7; 9 bases fit TRBD2. The CDR3 is made up of 15 amino acids. Germline CDR1 is LGHDT and CDR2 is YNNKEL (reference sequence). V trimming: 0 bases; J trimming: 5 bases; junction bases outside the gene matches: 5. The CDR3 nucleotides read TGTGCCAGCAGCCAAGATGGGACTAGCACGGACGAGCAGTACTTC. Encoded protein: CASSQDGTSTDEQYF.

The chain has TRBV3-1 (or the pseudogene TRBV3-2) and TRBJ2-3; 10 bases line up with TRBD2. The CDR3 contains 15 residues. Germline CDR1 LGHDT, CDR2 YNNKEL (reference sequence). With V trimmed by 4 bases and J by 6 bases, 7 bases remained unmatched. CDR3 sequence: CASSPLLAGADTQYF. The CDR3 region has the DNA TGTGCCAGCAGCCCCTTGCTAGCGGGAGCGGATACGCAGTATTTT.

The chain joins TRBV7-9 to TRBJ2-7, with TRBD1 matching 7 bases. CDR1 and CDR2 from the germline V gene are SEHNR and FQNEAQ (reference sequence). Trimming at V came to 5 bases and at J to 2 bases, leaving 3 bases not matched to a gene. This CDR3 region has 13 residues. CDR3 bases: TGTGCCAGCAGCCAACAGGGGACCTACGAGCAGTACTTC. This codes for CASSQQGTYEQYF.

The CDR3 loop reads CASSRTGGDQPQHF. The DNA of the CDR3 is TGTGCCAGTAGTAGAACAGGGGGAGATCAGCCCCAGCATTTT. V usage is TRBV19 and J usage is TRBJ1-5; TRBD1 matches 8 bases. The germline gives CDR1 LNHDA, CDR2 SQIVND (reference sequence). The CDR3 is 14 amino acids. After removal of 4 bases from V and 5 bases from J, the junction contained 4 bases not matched to a gene.

This clone occurred once. The V and J genes are TRBV24-1 and TRBJ2-1; 8 bases agree with TRBD2. CDR3 length: 16 residues. With V trimmed by 5 bases and J by 6 bases, 11 bases remained unmatched. Germline CDR1 reads KGHDR; CDR2 reads SFDVKD. CDR3 DNA: TGTGCCACCAGTGGATCCGGGACTAGTCAGCTCAATGAGCAGTTCTTC. Protein sequence: CATSGSGTSQLNEQFF.

The rearrangement links TRBV3-1 (or the pseudogene TRBV3-2) to TRBJ1-4; D is perhaps TRBD1 (5 bases). The CDR3 has 15 amino acids. The germline CDR1 and CDR2 sequences are LGHDT and YNNKEL (reference sequence). Trimming stripped 4 bases from V and 8 bases from J, with 17 bases between. In nucleotides, the CDR3 is TGTGCCAGCAGCCGCCCGAGCTTTGGGGGGGAAAAACTGTTTTTT. Translated: CASSRPSFGGEKLFF.

The V and J genes are TRBV3-1 (or the pseudogene TRBV3-2) and TRBJ2-5, with TRBD2 identical over 9 bases. Trimming at V came to 4 bases and at J to 4 bases, leaving 4 bases not matched to a gene. Germline CDR1 and CDR2: LGHDT and YNNKEL (reference sequence). The CDR3 has 14 amino acids. The CDR3 protein is CASSLAGEGETQYF. Here the CDR3 DNA reads TGTGCCAGCAGCCTAGCGGGGGAGGGAGAGACCCAGTACTTC.

Here the CDR3 reads CASSPVGRAYEQYF. CDR3 nucleotide sequence: TGTGCCAGCAGCCCCGTTGGGAGAGCCTACGAGCAGTACTTC. This sequence joins TRBV5-5 and TRBJ2-7, with a tentative D call TRBD2 (5 bases). V lost 4 bases and J 2 bases, leaving 13 bases between the germline ends. This CDR3 region has 14 residues. CDR1 is SGHKS, CDR2 YYEKEE, per germline (reference sequence).

This chain uses TRBV7-8 with TRBJ2-1, with TRBD2 matching over 8 bases. Germline loops: CDR1 SGHVS, CDR2 FQNEAQ. V shed 1 base and J 7 bases; nucleotides not matched to a gene: 6. There are 15 residues in the CDR3. CDR3 protein: CASSLGGSGKNEQFF. Written as DNA, the CDR3 is TGTGCCAGCAGCTTAGGTGGTAGCGGGAAAAATGAGCAGTTCTTC.

V usage is TRBV6-2 or TRBV6-3 and J usage is TRBJ1-1, with TRBD1 matching over 10 bases. Germline V lookup: CDR1 MNHEY, CDR2 SVGEGT. V shed 6 bases and J 0 bases; nucleotides not matched to a gene: 7. CDR3 length equals 16 residues. CDR3 nucleotide sequence: TGTGCCAGCAGCTGGGACAGGGGCCTCATGAACACTGAAGCTTTCTTT. It codes for CASSWDRGLMNTEAFF.

CDR3 sequence (DNA): TGTGCCAGCAGCTTTTCCACAGGGGTGGGAGATACGCAGTATTTT. Translating gives CASSFSTGVGDTQYF. V and J are TRBV11-2 and TRBJ2-3; 7 nucleotides align to TRBD1. The junction had 8 bases not matched to a gene; V was cut back by 3 bases and J by 5 bases. The germline CDR1 and CDR2 sequences are SGHAT and FQNNGV. The CDR3 covers 15 residues.

J is TRBJ1-6 and V is TRBV11-3, with D hard to call. The CDR3 runs 13 residues. Germline loops: CDR1 SGHNT, CDR2 YENEEA. Trimming shortened V by 1 base and J by 8 bases, and 6 bases separated the two germline ends. Written as DNA, the CDR3 is TGTGCCAGCAGCTTAGGCGGCGATTCACCCCTCCACTTT. It specifies CASSLGGDSPLHF. The variable domain in full, completed from reference TRBV11-3 and TRBJ1-6, reads EAGVVQSPRYKIIEKKQPVAFWCNPISGHNTLYWYLQNLGQGPELLIRYENEEAVDDSQLPKDRFSAERLKGVDSTLKIQPAELGDSAVYLCASSLGGDSPLHFGNGTRLTVT.

This clone was observed a single time. The V gene is TRBV6-5, the J gene TRBJ2-7; maybe TRBD2 (6 bases). The germline gives CDR1 MNHEY, CDR2 SVGAGI. The CDR3 covers 16 residues. Deletions cut 2 bases from V and 1 base from J, with 15 bases between. The CDR3 DNA is TGTGCCAGCAGTTACGATGGGGGGTCCCTATCCTACGAGCAGTACTTC. Residues: CASSYDGGSLSYEQYF.

The J gene is TRBJ2-1, the V gene TRBV5-1, with 7 bases matching TRBD2. Germline V gene data show CDR1 as SGHRS and CDR2 as YFSETQ. This CDR3 is 17 amino acids long. Trimming removed 1 base from V and 0 bases from J; junction bases left unmatched: 7. CDR3 residues: CASSLQPLASSYNEQFF. The CDR3 DNA reads TGCGCCAGCAGCTTGCAACCACTAGCGAGCTCCTACAATGAGCAGTTCTTC.

The gene calls are TRBV7-9 and TRBJ2-7; TRBD2 matches at 11 bases. Trimming removed 4 bases from V and 4 bases from J; junction bases left unmatched: 12. The germline CDR1 and CDR2 sequences are SEHNR and FQNEAQ (reference sequence). The CDR3 is 17 amino acids. The CDR3 DNA reads TGTGCCAGCAGCTCAGAAATTAGCGGGAGGGCCTGGTACGAGCAGTACTTC. As protein: CASSSEISGRAWYEQYF.

CDR3 in DNA: TGTGCCAGCAGTGAAACGGTTCGGGGGGGCCGGTACCACGAGCAGTACTTC. Translating gives CASSETVRGGRYHEQYF. The chain links TRBV2 to TRBJ2-7; 8 nucleotides line up with TRBD2. In germline, CDR1 is SNHLY, CDR2 FYNNEI. The CDR3 length is 17 residues. V was pared by 2 bases and J by 5 bases, with 14 bases of the junction left unmatched.

The chain uses TRBV24-1 and TRBJ2-1, with 8 bases that match TRBD2. The CDR3 spans 15 residues. V gave up 4 bases and J gave up 5 bases; unmatched junction bases: 6. In germline, CDR1 is KGHDR, CDR2 SFDVKD. Written as DNA, the CDR3 is TGTGCCACCAGTGAAACCGGGACTAGTGACAATGAGCAGTTCTTC. It specifies CATSETGTSDNEQFF.

As regards this clone: The same CDR3 is also encoded by other DNA sequences in this sample. This chain uses TRBV27 with TRBJ2-7; 8 bases agree with TRBD1. J lost 3 bases, V lost 3 bases, and 1 base had no gene match. In germline, CDR1 is MNHEY, CDR2 SMNVEV (reference sequence). The CDR3 length is 13 residues. The CDR3, as DNA: TGTGCCAGCAGTTTCGGACAGGGCTACGAGCAGTACTTC. Protein sequence: CASSFGQGYEQYF.

J is TRBJ1-3 and V is TRBV11-3; 8 bases map to TRBD1. The CDR3 has 20 residues. V lost 0 bases to trimming and J lost 0 bases; unmatched junction nucleotides: 13. Germline assignment: CDR1 SGHNT and CDR2 YENEEA. The CDR3 loop is CASSLEGMGQDIFSGNTIYF. CDR3 bases: TGTGCCAGCAGCTTAGAGGGCATGGGACAGGATATATTCTCTGGAAACACCATATATTTT.

J is TRBJ2-1 and V is TRBV4-1; no reliable D call. Germline V gene lookup returns CDR1 MGHRA and CDR2 YSYEKL. The germline V and J ends were trimmed by 0 bases and 2 bases, with 11 bases remaining between them. The CDR3 totals 16 residues. The CDR3 here is CASSQERLMTYNEQFF. In DNA form, the CDR3 reads TGCGCCAGCAGCCAAGAAAGACTGATGACCTACAATGAGCAGTTCTTC.

The CDR3 bases are TGTGCCAGCAGCCACATCGGGGGGGAGGTCGAGCAGTACTTC. It yields the protein CASSHIGGEVEQYF. The V call is TRBV14, the J call TRBJ2-7; 8 positions agree with TRBD2. V trimming: 3 bases; J trimming: 6 bases; junction bases outside the gene matches: 7. CDR1 and CDR2 from the germline V gene are SGHDN and FVKESK. The CDR3 is made up of 14 amino acids.

The CDR3 bases are TGTGCCAGCAGTCCCCGCTATGGCTACACCTTC. This translates into CASSPRYGYTF. This rearrangement joins TRBV27 to TRBJ1-2; D unclear. Germline V gives CDR1 MNHEY, CDR2 SMNVEV (reference sequence). This CDR3 comprises 11 residues. V gave up 5 bases and J gave up 4 bases, with 5 bases separating them.

The table lists this clone with a count of one. J is TRBJ1-6 and V is TRBV28; D is unclear. V shed 1 base and J shed 5 bases, with 6 bases lying between them. Germline V CDR1 and CDR2: MDHEN, SYDVKM. CDR3 length equals 14 residues. CDR3 sequence reads: CASSLFTHNSPLHF. DNA of the CDR3: TGTGCCAGCAGTTTATTTACTCATAATTCACCCCTCCACTTT.

This sequence joins TRBV10-1 and TRBJ2-1; 9 bases agree with TRBD1. J lost 7 bases, V lost 10 bases, and 8 bases had no gene match. This CDR3 region has 13 residues. In germline, CDR1 is WNHNN, CDR2 SYGVQD (reference sequence). In DNA form, the CDR3 reads TGCGCCACAGTCGGGACAGGGTATAATGAGCAGTTCTTC. This encodes CATVGTGYNEQFF.

This chain links TRBV12-5 with TRBJ1-1; D is uncertain. CDR3 size: 10 residues. V shed 10 bases and J shed 5 bases, with 8 bases lying between them. Germline values: CDR1 LGHNT, CDR2 FRNRAP. CDR3 loop: CAISSTEAFF. CDR3 in DNA: TGTGCTATTTCTTCGACTGAAGCTTTCTTT.

The chain uses TRBV6-4 and TRBJ2-1; tentatively, D is TRBD1 (6 bases). CDR1 and CDR2 (germline): MRHNA, SNTAGT. V lost 2 bases and J 6 bases, leaving 14 bases between the germline ends. CDR3 size: 15 residues. The CDR3 bases are TGTGCCAGCAGTGACCCTGGCCTAGGGGGCAATGAGCAGTTCTTC. Translating gives CASSDPGLGGNEQFF.

CDR3 sequence (DNA): TGTGCCAGCAGCCAAGATGGACATTACTACGAGCAGTACTTC. Amino acids: CASSQDGHYYEQYF. The gene calls are TRBV14 and TRBJ2-7; TRBD1 might be the D (5 bases). Germline CDR1 SGHDN, CDR2 FVKESK. CDR3 length: 14 residues. The V gene lost 0 bases and the J gene lost 3 bases, with 9 bases spanning the gap.

The genes are TRBV25-1 and TRBJ2-3, with 7 bases identical to TRBD1. The CDR3 sequence is 16 residues long. Germline V gene sequence: CDR1 MGHDK, CDR2 SYGVNS. The V gene end was trimmed by 6 bases and the J gene end by 0 bases; junction bases not matched to a gene: 9. The CDR3 loop is CASRRTGYTSTDTQYF. The CDR3 coding sequence is TGTGCCAGCAGGAGGACAGGCTATACTAGCACAGATACGCAGTATTTT.